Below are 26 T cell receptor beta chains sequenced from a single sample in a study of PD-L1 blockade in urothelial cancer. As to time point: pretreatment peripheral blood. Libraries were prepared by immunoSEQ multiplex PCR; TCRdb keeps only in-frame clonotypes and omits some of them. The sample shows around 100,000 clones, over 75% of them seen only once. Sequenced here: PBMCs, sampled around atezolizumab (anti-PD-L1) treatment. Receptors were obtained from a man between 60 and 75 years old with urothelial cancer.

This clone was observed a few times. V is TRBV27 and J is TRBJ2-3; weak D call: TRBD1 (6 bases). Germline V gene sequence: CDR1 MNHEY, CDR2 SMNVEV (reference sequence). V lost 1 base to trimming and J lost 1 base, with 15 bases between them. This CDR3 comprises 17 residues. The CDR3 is CASSLFPTGLGTDTQYF. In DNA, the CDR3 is TGTGCCAGCAGTTTATTCCCGACAGGCCTAGGCACAGATACGCAGTATTTT.

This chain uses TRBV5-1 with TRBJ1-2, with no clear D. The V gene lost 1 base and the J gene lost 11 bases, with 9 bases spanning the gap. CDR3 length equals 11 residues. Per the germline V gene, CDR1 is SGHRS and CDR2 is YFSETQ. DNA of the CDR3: TGCGCCAGCAGCTTGCTCGGTCGATACACCTTC. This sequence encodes CASSLLGRYTF.

CDR3 in DNA: TGTGCCATAGCGGCATTGTCAGATACGCAGTATTTT. Its protein is CAIAALSDTQYF. The chain is built from TRBV10-3 and TRBJ2-3; weak D call: TRBD2 (5 bases). Trimming removed 9 bases at V and 4 bases at J, with 11 bases between. In germline, CDR1 is ENHRY, CDR2 SYGVKD. The CDR3 consists of 12 residues.

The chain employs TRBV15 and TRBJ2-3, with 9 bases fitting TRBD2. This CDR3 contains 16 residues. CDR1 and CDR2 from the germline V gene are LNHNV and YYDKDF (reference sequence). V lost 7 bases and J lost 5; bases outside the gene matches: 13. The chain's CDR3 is CATTTSGAILGDTQYF. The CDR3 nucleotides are TGTGCCACCACGACTAGCGGAGCTATTCTGGGAGATACGCAGTATTTT.

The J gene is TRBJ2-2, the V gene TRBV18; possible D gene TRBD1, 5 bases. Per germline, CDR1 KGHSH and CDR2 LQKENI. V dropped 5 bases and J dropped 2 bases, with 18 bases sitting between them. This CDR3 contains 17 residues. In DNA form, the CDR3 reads TGTGCCAGCTCAAACTTCGCAGGGCAGTTCAACACCGGGGAGCTGTTTTTT. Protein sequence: CASSNFAGQFNTGELFF. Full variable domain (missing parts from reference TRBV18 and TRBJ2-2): NAGVMQNPRHLVRRRGQEARLRCSPMKGHSHVYWYRQLPEEGLKFMVYLQKENIIDESGMPKERFSAEFPKEGPSILRIQQVVRGDSAAYFCASSNFAGQFNTGELFFGEGSRLTVL.

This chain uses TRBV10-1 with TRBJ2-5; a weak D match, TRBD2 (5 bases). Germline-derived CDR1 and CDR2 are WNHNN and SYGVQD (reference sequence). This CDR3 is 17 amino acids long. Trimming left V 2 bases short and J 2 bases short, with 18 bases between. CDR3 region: CASSERLRAGHQETQYF. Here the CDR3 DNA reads TGCGCCAGCAGTGAGCGATTGCGGGCAGGTCATCAAGAGACCCAGTACTTC.

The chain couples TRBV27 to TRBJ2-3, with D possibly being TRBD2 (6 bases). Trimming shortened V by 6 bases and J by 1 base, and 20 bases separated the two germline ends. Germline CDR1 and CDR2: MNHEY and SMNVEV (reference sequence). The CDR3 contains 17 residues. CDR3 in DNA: TGTGCCAGCAGACGGAGCTACGGGGGAGTGGGCACAGATACGCAGTATTTT. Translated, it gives CASRRSYGGVGTDTQYF.

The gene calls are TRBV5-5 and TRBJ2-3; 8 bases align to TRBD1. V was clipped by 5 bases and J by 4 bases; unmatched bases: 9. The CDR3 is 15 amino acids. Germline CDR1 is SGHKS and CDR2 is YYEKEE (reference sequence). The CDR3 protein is CASSPDRGQSDTQYF. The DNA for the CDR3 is TGTGCCAGCAGTCCTGACAGGGGCCAGTCAGATACGCAGTATTTT. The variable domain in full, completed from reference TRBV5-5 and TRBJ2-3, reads DAGVTQSPTHLIKTRGQQVTLRCSPISGHKSVSWYQQVLGQGPQFIFQYYEKEERGRGNFPDRFSARQFPNYSSELNVNALLLGDSALYLCASSPDRGQSDTQYFGPGTRLTVL.

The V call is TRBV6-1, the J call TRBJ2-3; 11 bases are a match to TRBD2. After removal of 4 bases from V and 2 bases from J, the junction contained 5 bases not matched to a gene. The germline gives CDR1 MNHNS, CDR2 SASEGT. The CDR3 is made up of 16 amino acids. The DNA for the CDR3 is TGTGCCAGCAGTGCCCTAGCGGGGGGAATCACAGATACGCAGTATTTT. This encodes CASSALAGGITDTQYF.

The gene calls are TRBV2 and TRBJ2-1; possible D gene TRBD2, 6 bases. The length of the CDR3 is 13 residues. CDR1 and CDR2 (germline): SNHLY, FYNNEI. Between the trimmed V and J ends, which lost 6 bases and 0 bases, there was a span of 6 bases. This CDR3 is CASSGGSYNEQFF. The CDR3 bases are TGTGCCAGCAGCGGGGGCTCCTACAATGAGCAGTTCTTC.

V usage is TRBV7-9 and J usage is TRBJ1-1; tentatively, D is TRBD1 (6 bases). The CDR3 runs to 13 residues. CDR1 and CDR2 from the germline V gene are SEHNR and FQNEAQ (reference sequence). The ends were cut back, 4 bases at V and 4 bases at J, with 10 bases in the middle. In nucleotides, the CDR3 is TGTGCCAGCAGCTCCCAAGGGGGCACTGAAGCTTTCTTT. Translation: CASSSQGGTEAFF.

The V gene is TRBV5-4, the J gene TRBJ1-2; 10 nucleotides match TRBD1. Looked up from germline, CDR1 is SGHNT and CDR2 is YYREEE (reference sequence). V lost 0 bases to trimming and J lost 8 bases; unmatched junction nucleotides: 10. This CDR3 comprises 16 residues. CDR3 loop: CASSLGARQGARGYTF. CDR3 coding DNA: TGTGCCAGCAGCTTGGGGGCCAGACAGGGGGCGCGGGGCTACACCTTC.

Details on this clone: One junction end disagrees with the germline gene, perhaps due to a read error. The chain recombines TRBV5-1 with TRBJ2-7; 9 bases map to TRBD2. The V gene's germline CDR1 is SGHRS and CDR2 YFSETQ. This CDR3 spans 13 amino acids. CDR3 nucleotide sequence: TGCGCCAGCAGACCTAGCGGGAATTCGGAGCGGTACTTC. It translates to CASRPSGNSERYF. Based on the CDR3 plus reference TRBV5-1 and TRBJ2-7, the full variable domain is KAGVTQTPRYLIKTRGQQVTLSCSPISGHRSVSWYQQTPGQGLQFLFEYFSETQRNKGNFPGRFSGRQFSNSRSEMNVSTLELGDSALYLCASRPSGNSERYFGPGTRLTVT.

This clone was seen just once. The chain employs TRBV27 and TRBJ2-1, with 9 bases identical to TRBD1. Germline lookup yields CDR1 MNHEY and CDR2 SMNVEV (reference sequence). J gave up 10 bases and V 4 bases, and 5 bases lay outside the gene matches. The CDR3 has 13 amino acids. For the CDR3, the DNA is TGTGCCAGCAGTTCCACAGGGGGCTGGGAGCAGTTCTTC. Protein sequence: CASSSTGGWEQFF.

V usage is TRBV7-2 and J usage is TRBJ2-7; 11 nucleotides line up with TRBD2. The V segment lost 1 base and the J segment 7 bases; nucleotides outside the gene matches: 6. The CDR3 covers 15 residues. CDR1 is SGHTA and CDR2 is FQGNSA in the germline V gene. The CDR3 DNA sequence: TGTGCCAGCAGCTTAGGACGGACTAGCGGGCGAGAGCAGTACTTC. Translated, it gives CASSLGRTSGREQYF.

The CDR3 nucleotides read TGTGCCAGCAGCTTAGCGGTTCAAGAGACCCAGTACTTC. Amino acids: CASSLAVQETQYF. The V and J genes are TRBV11-3 and TRBJ2-5, with D unclear. V was shortened by 1 base and J by 2 bases, with 5 bases between the two germline ends. The CDR3 is 13 amino acids. CDR1 is SGHNT and CDR2 is YENEEA in the germline V gene.

CDR3 bases: TGTGCCACCAGCACCCCTGGGGGCTTCTTTTTT. As protein: CATSTPGGFFF. The chain employs TRBV15 and TRBJ1-4; D is possibly TRBD1 (6 bases). CDR1 is LNHNV, CDR2 YYDKDF, per germline (reference sequence). The CDR3 runs 11 residues. Trimming shortened V by 4 bases and J by 17 bases, and 14 bases separated the two germline ends.

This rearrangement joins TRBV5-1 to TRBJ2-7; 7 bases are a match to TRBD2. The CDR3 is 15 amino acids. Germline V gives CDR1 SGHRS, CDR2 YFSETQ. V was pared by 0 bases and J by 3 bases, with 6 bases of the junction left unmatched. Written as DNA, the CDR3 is TGCGCCAGCAGCTTGGCCGACGGGGGGTACTACGAGCAGTACTTC. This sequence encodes CASSLADGGYYEQYF.

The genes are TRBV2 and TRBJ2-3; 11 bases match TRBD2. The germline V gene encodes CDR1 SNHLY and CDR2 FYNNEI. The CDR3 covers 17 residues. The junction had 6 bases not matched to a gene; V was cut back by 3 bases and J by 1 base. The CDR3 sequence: CASSDGFSGGGTDTQYF. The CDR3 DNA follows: TGTGCCAGCAGTGACGGTTTTAGCGGGGGGGGCACAGATACGCAGTATTTT. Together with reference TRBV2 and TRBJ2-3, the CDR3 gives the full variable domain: EPEVTQTPSHQVTQMGQEVILRCVPISNHLYFYWYRQILGQKVEFLVSFYNNEISEKSEIFDDQFSVERPDGSNFTLKIRSTKLEDSAMYFCASSDGFSGGGTDTQYFGPGTRLTVL.

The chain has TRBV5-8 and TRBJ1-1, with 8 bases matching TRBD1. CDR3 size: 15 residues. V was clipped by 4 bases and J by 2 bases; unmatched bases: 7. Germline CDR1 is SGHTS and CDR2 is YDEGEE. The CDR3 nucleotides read TGTGCCAGCAGCGCATGGACAGGGTTAAACACTGAAGCTTTCTTT. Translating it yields CASSAWTGLNTEAFF.

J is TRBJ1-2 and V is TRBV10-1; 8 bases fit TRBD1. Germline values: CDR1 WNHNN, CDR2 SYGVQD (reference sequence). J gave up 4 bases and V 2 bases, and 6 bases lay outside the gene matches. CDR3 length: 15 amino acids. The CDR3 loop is CASSETRQGCYGYTF. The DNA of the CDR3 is TGCGCCAGCAGTGAGACAAGACAGGGGTGCTATGGCTACACCTTC.

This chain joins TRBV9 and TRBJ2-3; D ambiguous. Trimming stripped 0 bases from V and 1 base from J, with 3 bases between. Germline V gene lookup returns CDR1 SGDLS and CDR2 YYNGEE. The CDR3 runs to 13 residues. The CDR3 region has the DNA TGTGCCAGCAGCGTAGTAGGCACAGATACGCAGTATTTT. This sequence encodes CASSVVGTDTQYF.

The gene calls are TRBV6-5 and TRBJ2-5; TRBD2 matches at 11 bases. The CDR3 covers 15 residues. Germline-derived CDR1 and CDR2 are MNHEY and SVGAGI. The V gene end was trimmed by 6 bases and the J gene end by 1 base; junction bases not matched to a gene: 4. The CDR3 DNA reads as TGTGCCAGCAGACTAGCGGGGGTGCTCCAAGAGACCCAGTACTTC. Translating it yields CASRLAGVLQETQYF.

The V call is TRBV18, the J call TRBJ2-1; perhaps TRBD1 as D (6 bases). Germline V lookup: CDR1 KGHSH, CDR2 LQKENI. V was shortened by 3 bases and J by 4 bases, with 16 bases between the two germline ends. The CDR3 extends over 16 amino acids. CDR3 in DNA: TGTGCCAGCTCACCCTCATCCGGGACAAATTACAATGAGCAGTTCTTC. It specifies CASSPSSGTNYNEQFF.

The CDR3 coding sequence is TGTGCCAGCAGCGTAGAGCGGGTCGAAGCTTTCTTT. It yields the protein CASSVERVEAFF. V is TRBV7-2 and J is TRBJ1-1; D remains ambiguous. The germline V and J ends were trimmed by 5 bases and 8 bases, with 12 bases remaining between them. In germline, CDR1 is SGHTA, CDR2 FQGNSA. The length of the CDR3 is 12 residues.

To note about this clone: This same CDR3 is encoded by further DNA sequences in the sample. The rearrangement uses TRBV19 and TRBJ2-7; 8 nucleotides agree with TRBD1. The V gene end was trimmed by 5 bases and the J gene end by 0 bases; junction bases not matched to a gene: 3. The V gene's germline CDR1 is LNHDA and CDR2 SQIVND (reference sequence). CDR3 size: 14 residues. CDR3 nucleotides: TGTGCCAGTAGTCCCGGGACAGGCTCCTACGAGCAGTACTTC. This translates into CASSPGTGSYEQYF.